This T cell receptor beta chain was retrieved from a study of T cells in Graves' hyperthyroidism and ophthalmopathy (dated by TCRdb to between 2018 and 2021). Some background on the complete study: Peripheral blood was sampled at the time of initial diagnosis, prior to any treatment. A discovery cohort of roughly 100 patients, 43 with Graves' ophthalmopathy and approximately 55 with stable Graves' hyperthyroidism, was used to find distinguishing TCR V-J signatures. Whether ophthalmopathy could be predicted prospectively was tested in an independent validation cohort made up of under 20 hyperthyroidism patients plus 17 patients who later progressed to ophthalmopathy. The roughly 90 discovery patients were divided at random into training and test sets in a 7:3 ratio. In about 6 Graves' hyperthyroidism patients, the study also compared T-cell repertoires from thyroid tissue with T-cell repertoires from blood. After sampling, hyperthyroidism patients received methimazole starting at 30 mg daily, and ophthalmopathy patients received high-dose intravenous methylprednisolone. According to the paper, TCR Vbeta CDR3 sequencing was carried out on 135 peripheral blood samples, which came from around 43 ophthalmopathy, about 75 hyperthyroidism and approximately 17 progressor patients. What the authors observed across the whole study: No statistical method was used to set the sample size in advance, and investigators knew the group allocation. Most expanded thyroid clonotypes (frequency above 0.001) were also detected in blood, suggesting blood repertoires may reflect thyroid immune responses. In validation, the model predicted progression to ophthalmopathy a median of about 6.5 months before onset, with over 55% sensitivity and more than 72% specificity. A 13 V-J signature model separated ophthalmopathy from stable hyperthyroidism, with approximately 86% sensitivity and roughly 81% specificity in cross-validation and 80%/75% in testing.

Amplification of TCR beta CDR3 regions was carried out from RNA transcripts. For the first round of RT-PCR on the TCR CDR3, the HTBI primer set was used together with the Qiagen OneStep RT-PCR kit. The libraries were constructed in a second round of multiplex PCR and then size-selected and purified. Libraries were sequenced paired-end with 100 bp reads on an Illumina HiSeq2000. The authors processed their data as follows. SOAPnuke was used to process the raw data, with reads discarded if the reads contained adapters or uncalled bases, had a mean Phred below 15, or lacked an exact constant-primer or identifier match. High-quality paired reads were merged using COPE v1.2.5, and each unique nucleotide sequence was defined as a clonotype. MiTCR v1.1 was used to align clonotypes to the IMGT TRBV, TRBD and TRBJ reference segments. The analysis was restricted to V-J combinations with a frequency above 0.0001, which together covered about 99% of the repertoires. The TCS score was defined as F50 (clonal expansion) divided by E x V (chaos), with BLOSUM62-based TCRdist calculated between CDR3 peptides within each V-J. Welch's t-statistics and random forest reduced roughly 500 V-J features to 13, which were used in a naive Bayes classifier (R e1071). TCRdb applied fastp at Q25 and MiXCR to the public reads, then kept only in-frame beta chains. Rows with a matching CDR3 protein are joined into one entry that keeps the most common DNA and genes. TCRdb assigned the V and J calls; the authors' analysis was not used. The sample records 300,000 to 450,000 distinct CDR3 sequences, 15% to 20% of which are singletons. The biggest ten clones account for about 14% of the sample.

Ophthalmopathy patients had moderately to severely active disease, with a Clinical Activity Score of 3 or more, a NOSPECS grade of 4 or more, and a disease duration of less than 3 months. Any patient with an uncontrolled infection, another autoimmune disease, pregnancy or lactation was excluded. Clinical symptoms, serum thyroxine and TRAb, thyroid ultrasound, and orbital computed tomography formed the basis for the diagnoses. Ficoll-Paque density gradient centrifugation was used to isolate PBMCs from 8.5 to 10 ml of fresh peripheral blood. Trizol reagent was used to extract total RNA, and RNA quality was then checked on an Agilent 2100 Bioanalyzer. The germline V gene encodes CDR1 DFQATT and CDR2 SNEGSKA (reference sequence). The CDR3 has 14 amino acids, counting the end cysteine and phenylalanine. This entry keeps only the CDR3 DNA: 42 bases, framed from base 1. V loses 2 bases, J loses 1 base, and the germline ends lie 9 bases apart.

This clonotype was observed at least ten times. No cognate antigen has been identified for it. Base-call qualities are not available, and no considerably larger clone is one nucleotide away. The V and J genes are TRBV20-1 and TRBJ1-5; the D segment cannot be called with confidence. Material: blood. The receptor's source is a woman aged 40 to 49 with Graves' ophthalmopathy. The encoded CDR3 is CSARFPESNQPQHF. The DNA reads as follows: TGCAGTGCTAGATTCCCTGAGAGCAATCAGCCCCAGCATTTT.